Listed here is a single T cell receptor (beta chain). Its antigen remains unidentified. The data were taken from a study of OX40 agonist ivuxolimab in advanced cancers. Background on the study: Treatment of patients was with ivuxolimab, an agonistic anti-OX40 (CD134) antibody.

Overall study findings and caveats: Part of the nonresponder group also had normalized T-cell clonal expansion that was low.

Libraries were prepared by immunoSEQ multiplex PCR; TCRdb keeps only in-frame clonotypes and omits some of them. The profile covers about 63,000 clones, with about 90% appearing a single time and 4% to 4.5% taken by the ten largest. The CDR3 contains 17 residues. V was clipped by 0 bases and J by 2 bases; unmatched bases: 7. CDR1 is MNHEY and CDR2 is SMNVEV in the germline V gene (reference sequence). V gene TRBV27 combines with J gene TRBJ1-5; TRBD1 agrees at 7 bases. The specimen comprised CD4+ or CD8+ T cells sorted from blood, sampled in a trial of the OX40 agonist ivuxolimab. This sequence was found in an adult with an advanced solid tumor such as melanoma, head and neck, liver or kidney cancer. In DNA form, the CDR3 reads TGTGCCAGCAGTTTATCTCGACAGGGCGGCGGCAATCAGCCCCAGCATTTT. Amino acid sequence: CASSLSRQGGGNQPQHF.